These 26 T cell receptor beta chains were all obtained from the same sample, sequenced in a study of early T cells in non-severe SARS-CoV-2 infection. One entry per CDR3 protein results from TCRdb running MiXCR on the 5' RACE reads. The data hold roughly 75,000 distinct CDR3 sequences, with about 11% observed a single time. What was sequenced was whole blood. These receptors were obtained from an adult who was a healthcare worker with PCR-confirmed SARS-CoV-2 infection or an uninfected control (not recorded which).

This clonotype has ten or more counts. The chain employs TRBV10-2 and TRBJ2-7, with 7 bases identical to TRBD1. The CDR3 spans 13 residues. Germline CDR1 WSHSY, CDR2 SAAADI. V shed 5 bases, J shed 2 bases, and the junction held 3 bases outside the gene matches. CDR3 sequence reads: CASSRDRAYEQYF. In DNA form, the CDR3 reads TGCGCCAGCAGTCGAGACAGGGCCTACGAGCAGTACTTC.

This clonotype was seen more than once but under ten times. The V call is TRBV5-1, the J call TRBJ2-5, with 15 bases fitting TRBD2. From germline, CDR1 is SGHRS and CDR2 YFSETQ. The trim removed 4 bases at V and 5 bases at J, leaving 6 bases unmatched. The CDR3 runs to 16 residues. CDR3 protein: CASSGGLAGGLETQYF. In DNA form, the CDR3 reads TGCGCCAGCAGCGGCGGACTAGCGGGGGGGCTTGAGACCCAGTACTTC.

The chain couples TRBV21-1 to TRBJ2-3; TRBD2, as called in the table, went unchecked against the DNA. TRBV21-1 is listed as a pseudogene. This CDR3 comprises 17 residues. The CDR3 loop reads CASSKEASGFSTDTQYF. Written as DNA, the CDR3 is TGTGCCAGCAGCAAAGAGGCTAGCGGGTTTAGCACAGATACGCAGTATTTT.

This clonotype has a handful of counts. V and J are TRBV7-9 and TRBJ2-7, with TRBD1 identical over 8 bases. The CDR3 is 16 amino acids. The germline gives CDR1 SEHNR, CDR2 FQNEAQ (reference sequence). Trimming took 5 bases from V and 4 from J; bases not matched to a gene: 13. The CDR3 coding sequence is TGTGCCAGCAGCCGCATGACAGGGGTGGGTGATTACGAGCAGTACTTC. Translated, it gives CASSRMTGVGDYEQYF.

This clonotype has just a few counts. The chain uses TRBV5-4 and TRBJ2-1; 11 bases align to TRBD2. V was pared by 4 bases and J by 3 bases, with 9 bases of the junction left unmatched. The CDR3 spans 17 residues. In germline, CDR1 is SGHNT, CDR2 YYREEE (reference sequence). DNA for the CDR3: TGTGCCAGCAGCCGTAGCGGGGGGGGAGTTCGCTACAATGAGCAGTTCTTC. This codes for CASSRSGGGVRYNEQFF.

This clonotype was counted only a few times. This rearrangement joins TRBV7-9 to TRBJ2-3; the D call may be TRBD1 or TRBD2 (5 bases each). V was cut by 1 base and J by 0 bases, with 11 bases left in between. The CDR3 sequence is 16 residues long. Germline CDR1 reads SEHNR; CDR2 reads FQNEAQ (reference sequence). CDR3 protein: CASSLGVGDSTDTQYF. CDR3 nucleotide sequence: TGTGCCAGCAGCTTAGGAGTGGGGGACAGCACAGATACGCAGTATTTT. Looking up the rest from reference TRBV7-9 and TRBJ2-3 gives the full variable domain: DTGVSQNPRHKITKRGQNVTFRCDPISEHNRLYWYRQTLGQGPEFLTYFQNEAQLEKSRLLSDRFSAERPKGSFSTLEIQRTEQGDSAMYLCASSLGVGDSTDTQYFGPGTRLTVL.

This clonotype was seen at least ten times. V is TRBV12-3 or TRBV12-4 and J is TRBJ2-3; 8 nucleotides line up with TRBD2. Trimming removed 7 bases from V and 2 bases from J; junction bases left unmatched: 11. The CDR3 covers 16 residues. CDR3 sequence (DNA): TGTGCCAGCACTACATCAAGCGGGAGATTCACAGATACGCAGTATTTT. Translating it yields CASTTSSGRFTDTQYF.

This clonotype was recorded many times. The chain uses TRBV20-1 and TRBJ2-5; 8 positions match TRBD1. CDR1 DFQATT and CDR2 SNEGSKA come from the germline V gene (reference sequence). The junction had 11 bases not matched to a gene; V was cut back by 6 bases and J by 2 bases. The CDR3 contains 15 residues. The CDR3 region is CSATSTWDRQETQYF. CDR3 bases: TGCAGTGCAACGTCTACCTGGGACAGGCAAGAGACCCAGTACTTC.

This clonotype was recorded at least ten times. The chain uses TRBV10-1 and TRBJ1-1, with a weak D call TRBD1 (6 bases). The CDR3 is 13 residues long. The V gene lost 2 bases and the J gene lost 3 bases, with 7 bases spanning the gap. CDR1 and CDR2 from the germline V gene are WNHNN and SYGVQD (reference sequence). The CDR3 DNA follows: TGCGCCAGCAGTGAGCCAGGGGACACTGAAGCTTTCTTT. Its protein product is CASSEPGDTEAFF.

This chain connects TRBV7-9 to TRBJ2-7; D gene uncertain. Germline values: CDR1 SEHNR, CDR2 FQNEAQ (reference sequence). V was shortened by 5 bases and J by 2 bases, with 7 bases between the two germline ends. The CDR3 sequence is 12 residues long. CDR3: CASSPDPYEQYF. Written as DNA, the CDR3 is TGTGCCAGCAGCCCAGATCCCTACGAGCAGTACTTC.

This clonotype was observed many times. V usage is TRBV5-8 and J usage is TRBJ2-1; possibly TRBD2 for D (7 bases). Trimming took off 6 bases at V and 7 bases at J, with 17 bases between the two ends. This CDR3 contains 14 residues. The germline V gene encodes CDR1 SGHTS and CDR2 YDEGEE. CDR3 in amino acids: CASTPGGAINEQFF. DNA for the CDR3: TGTGCCAGCACCCCGGGGGGCGCGATAAATGAGCAGTTCTTC.

The chain couples TRBV24-1 to TRBJ1-2; D uncertain. Trimming took 4 bases from V and 0 from J, leaving 2 bases between them. CDR1 is KGHDR, CDR2 SFDVKD, per germline. The CDR3 has 12 amino acids. The CDR3 coding sequence is TGTGCCACCAGTGACGCTAACTATGGCTACACCTTC. Translated, it gives CATSDANYGYTF.

There are a few counts of this clonotype. This chain joins TRBV12-3 or TRBV12-4 and TRBJ2-1, with 9 bases aligning to TRBD1. V lost 4 bases and J lost 6; bases outside the gene matches: 4. The CDR3 runs to 14 residues. CDR3 sequence reads: CASSSGDRVNEQFF. In DNA form, the CDR3 reads TGTGCCAGCAGTTCCGGGGACAGGGTCAATGAGCAGTTCTTC.

This clonotype appeared many times. The chain couples TRBV7-3 to TRBJ2-2, with 7 bases fitting TRBD1. Germline CDR1 reads SGHTA; CDR2 reads FQGTGA. V shed 1 base, J shed 3 bases, and the junction held 8 bases outside the gene matches. This CDR3 is 17 amino acids long. This CDR3 is CASSLMGQSVDTGELFF. Here the CDR3 DNA reads TGTGCCAGCAGCTTAATGGGACAGTCTGTGGACACCGGGGAGCTGTTTTTT.

In this sample, this clonotype turned up many times. J is TRBJ1-4 and V is TRBV19; D possibly corresponds to TRBD1 (5 bases). The CDR3 contains 16 residues. Germline loops: CDR1 LNHDA, CDR2 SQIVND (reference sequence). V lost 5 bases and J lost 5, with 18 bases in between. The CDR3 here is CASSLLRREGNEKLFF. As DNA, the CDR3 is TGTGCCAGTAGTCTCCTTCGTCGAGAGGGGAATGAAAAACTGTTTTTT.

This clonotype was seen repeatedly, ten times or more. The J gene is TRBJ2-1, the V gene TRBV7-2; D tentatively reads TRBD1 or TRBD2 (5 bases each). The CDR3 totals 14 residues. Germline V CDR1 and CDR2: SGHTA, FQGNSA. V lost 5 bases, J lost 5 bases, and 13 bases lay in between. CDR3: CASSVVGRHNEQFF. CDR3 nucleotides: TGTGCCAGCAGCGTAGTGGGACGACACAATGAGCAGTTCTTC.

The V and J genes are TRBV7-2 and TRBJ2-7, with 8 nucleotides matching TRBD2. With V trimmed by 5 bases and J by 4 bases, 4 bases remained unmatched. Germline lookup yields CDR1 SGHTA and CDR2 FQGNSA. This CDR3 spans 13 amino acids. DNA for the CDR3: TGTGCCAGCAGCCCCGGGGGGGCTTACGAGCAGTACTTC. This translates into CASSPGGAYEQYF.

This clonotype came up many times. The genes are TRBV3-1 and TRBJ2-3; 10 nucleotides agree with TRBD2. Per germline, CDR1 LGHDT and CDR2 YNNKEL (reference sequence). The V segment lost 3 bases and the J segment 0 bases; nucleotides outside the gene matches: 6. The CDR3 sequence is 17 residues long. The CDR3: CASSQTGTSASTDTQYF. The CDR3 DNA reads TGTGCCAGCAGCCAGACCGGGACTAGCGCTAGCACAGATACGCAGTATTTT.

The V and J genes are TRBV4-1 and TRBJ1-1, with D possibly matching TRBD1 (5 bases). The CDR3 covers 14 residues. Looked up from germline, CDR1 is MGHRA and CDR2 is YSYEKL. Trimming took off 4 bases at V and 0 bases at J, with 9 bases between the two ends. CDR3 region: CASSLPGLNTEAFF. DNA for the CDR3: TGCGCCAGCAGCCTACCGGGACTGAACACTGAAGCTTTCTTT.

This clonotype was found a few times. The V gene is TRBV19, the J gene TRBJ2-2, with TRBD1 as a possible D gene (5 bases). Trimming removed 4 bases from V and 5 bases from J, with 11 bases in between. The CDR3 has 14 amino acids. The germline V gene has CDR1 LNHDA and CDR2 SQIVND (reference sequence). The DNA of the CDR3 is TGTGCCAGTAGTAAGCAGGGTGGTACCGGGGAGCTGTTTTTT. Its translation is CASSKQGGTGELFF. Full variable domain (missing parts from reference TRBV19 and TRBJ2-2): DGGITQSPKYLFRKEGQNVTLSCEQNLNHDAMYWYRQDPGQGLRLIYYSQIVNDFQKGDIAEGYSVSREKKESFPLTVTSAQKNPTAFYLCASSKQGGTGELFFGEGSRLTVL.

This clonotype was observed a single time. CDR3 in amino acids: CAISPGQGNYNEQFF. In DNA, the CDR3 is TGTGCCATCAGTCCGGGACAGGGAAATTACAATGAGCAGTTCTTC. V usage is TRBV10-3 and J usage is TRBJ2-1, with 9 positions matching TRBD1. Germline CDR1 ENHRY, CDR2 SYGVKD. Trimming cost V 5 bases and J 4 bases; bases outside gene matches: 6. CDR3 length equals 15 residues.

This clonotype was observed a few times. The chain has TRBV11-2 and TRBJ2-7, with D possibly called TRBD1 or TRBD2 (5 bases each). Germline V lookup: CDR1 SGHAT, CDR2 FQNNGV. V dropped 3 bases and J dropped 3 bases, with 12 bases sitting between them. The CDR3 consists of 14 residues. CDR3 region: CASSFGAINYEQYF. For the CDR3, the DNA is TGTGCCAGCAGCTTCGGGGCCATAAACTACGAGCAGTACTTC.

This sequence joins TRBV6-2 or TRBV6-3 and TRBJ1-6; D ambiguous. This CDR3 is built from 16 residues. Germline V gene lookup returns CDR1 MNHEY and CDR2 SVGEGT. V lost 6 bases to trimming and J lost 8 bases, with 20 bases between them. CDR3 amino acids: CASRRIVAQDYSPLHF. In DNA, the CDR3 is TGTGCCAGCAGGCGTATAGTCGCCCAGGACTATTCACCCCTCCACTTT.

A few counts support this clonotype. CDR3 bases: TGCGCCAGCAGCTCCGGGACTAGCGGGAGCACAGATACGCAGTATTTT. Protein: CASSSGTSGSTDTQYF. The chain joins TRBV5-1 to TRBJ2-3; 12 nucleotides line up with TRBD2. The J segment lost 0 bases and the V segment lost 3 bases, leaving 2 bases of the junction unmatched. Germline CDR1 and CDR2: SGHRS and YFSETQ. The CDR3 loop spans 16 amino acids.

The chain links TRBV20-1 to TRBJ2-2; 10 nucleotides align to TRBD1. V was pared by 6 bases and J by 1 base, with 2 bases of the junction left unmatched. Germline V CDR1 and CDR2: DFQATT, SNEGSKA (reference sequence). The CDR3 is 14 amino acids. Here the CDR3 DNA reads TGCAGTGCGCGGACAGGGGGGAACACCGGGGAGCTGTTTTTT. This translates into CSARTGGNTGELFF.

At least ten counts were recorded for this clonotype. The chain couples TRBV7-6 to TRBJ1-2; 9 positions agree with TRBD1. V was clipped by 5 bases and J by 5 bases; unmatched bases: 3. Germline V gene lookup returns CDR1 SGHVS and CDR2 FNYEAQ. This CDR3 region has 13 residues. CDR3 sequence: CASSAGQGYGYTF. CDR3 bases: TGTGCCAGCAGCGCGGGACAGGGTTATGGCTACACCTTC. The full variable domain, with the rest looked up from reference TRBV7-6 and TRBJ1-2, is GAGVSQSPRYKVTKRGQDVALRCDPISGHVSLYWYRQALGQGPEFLTYFNYEAQQDKSGLPNDRFSAERPEGSISTLTIQRTEQRDSAMYRCASSAGQGYGYTFGSGTRLTVV.